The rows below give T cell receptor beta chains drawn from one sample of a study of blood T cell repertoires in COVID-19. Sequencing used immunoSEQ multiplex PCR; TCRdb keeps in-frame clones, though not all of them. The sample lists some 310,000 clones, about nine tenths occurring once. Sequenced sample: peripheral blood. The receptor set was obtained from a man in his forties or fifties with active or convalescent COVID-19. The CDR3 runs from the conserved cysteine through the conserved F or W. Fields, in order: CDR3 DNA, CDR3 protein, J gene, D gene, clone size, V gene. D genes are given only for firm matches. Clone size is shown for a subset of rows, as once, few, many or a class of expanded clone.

CDR3nt: TGTGCCAGTAGTATACAACAGGTCAACACTGAAGCTTTCTTT
CDR3aa: CASSIQQVNTEAFF
j_gene: TRBJ1-1
d_gene: NA
abundance: NA
v_gene: TRBV19

CDR3nt: TGCGCCAGCAGCTACTCTAGCGGGGGGGCGGTAGAGACCCAGTACTTC
CDR3aa: CASSYSSGGAVETQYF
j_gene: TRBJ2-5
d_gene: TRBD2
abundance: NA
v_gene: TRBV5-1

CDR3nt: TGTGCCAGCAATGGGAGGACCGGGGAGCTGTTTTTT
CDR3aa: CASNGRTGELFF
j_gene: TRBJ2-2
d_gene: NA
abundance: NA
v_gene: TRBV28

CDR3nt: TGTGCCAGCAGCTTAAGTTGGCAGGGGGCGGGTGAAAAACTGTTTTTT
CDR3aa: CASSLSWQGAGEKLFF
j_gene: TRBJ1-4
d_gene: TRBD1
abundance: NA
v_gene: TRBV7-2

CDR3nt: TGCGCCAGCAGCCCTAGCGGGAGGAACATTCAGTACTTC
CDR3aa: CASSPSGRNIQYF
j_gene: TRBJ2-4
d_gene: TRBD2
abundance: NA
v_gene: TRBV5-1

CDR3nt: TGTGCCAGCAGGGGCCGGGAGATAACAGATACGCAGTATTTT
CDR3aa: CASRGREITDTQYF
j_gene: TRBJ2-3
d_gene: NA
abundance: once
v_gene: TRBV2

CDR3nt: TGTGCCAGCTCCCCAAATCCGTTCGATGAGCAGTTCTTC
CDR3aa: CASSPNPFDEQFF
j_gene: TRBJ2-1
d_gene: NA
abundance: NA
v_gene: TRBV18

CDR3nt: TGTGCCAGCAGCTTAGTGTCGGGGAATAATTCACCCCTCCACTTT
CDR3aa: CASSLVSGNNSPLHF
j_gene: TRBJ1-6
d_gene: NA
abundance: NA
v_gene: TRBV7-6

CDR3nt: TGTGCCACCAGCAGAGATACCAGCGGGAGATCCAATGAGCAGTTCTTC
CDR3aa: CATSRDTSGRSNEQFF
j_gene: TRBJ2-1
d_gene: TRBD2
abundance: NA
v_gene: TRBV15

CDR3nt: TGTGCCAGCAGCCCAGCGGGGACGAACACCGGGGAGCTGTTTTTT
CDR3aa: CASSPAGTNTGELFF
j_gene: TRBJ2-2
d_gene: TRBD2
abundance: NA
v_gene: TRBV11-3

CDR3nt: TGTGCCATCAGGACAGGGGACAGAGCTTACGAGCAGTACTTC
CDR3aa: CAIRTGDRAYEQYF
j_gene: TRBJ2-7
d_gene: TRBD1
abundance: few
v_gene: TRBV10-3

CDR3nt: TGTGCCAGCAGTCGGCGGGGGGGCAACTATGGCTACACCTTC
CDR3aa: CASSRRGGNYGYTF
j_gene: TRBJ1-2
d_gene: NA
abundance: NA
v_gene: TRBV27

CDR3nt: TGTGCCAGCAGCCAAGATACTAGCGGCTCCTACGAGCAGTACTTC
CDR3aa: CASSQDTSGSYEQYF
j_gene: TRBJ2-7
d_gene: TRBD2
abundance: NA
v_gene: TRBV4-2

CDR3nt: TGCGCCAGCAGCCGACGGTTTTCTGACAGTTCCCAAGAGAGCACTGAAGCTTTCTTT
CDR3aa: CASSRRFSDSSQESTEAFF
j_gene: TRBJ1-1
d_gene: NA
abundance: NA
v_gene: TRBV5-1

CDR3nt: TGTGCCAGCGGGGGGACCGACGAAAACTATGGCTACACCTTC
CDR3aa: CASGGTDENYGYTF
j_gene: TRBJ1-2
d_gene: NA
abundance: NA
v_gene: TRBV6-5

CDR3nt: TGTGCCAGCGGGTGGGGGGATAATTCACCCCTCCACTTT
CDR3aa: CASGWGDNSPLHF
j_gene: TRBJ1-6
d_gene: NA
abundance: once
v_gene: TRBV6-5

CDR3nt: TGTGCCAGCAGTTACGGGGACAGGATTAATGAAAAACTGTTTTTT
CDR3aa: CASSYGDRINEKLFF
j_gene: TRBJ1-4
d_gene: TRBD1
abundance: NA
v_gene: TRBV6-2/TRBV6-3

CDR3nt: TGTGCCAGTATGGGGCAGTACCTGAACACTGAAGCTTTCTTT
CDR3aa: CASMGQYLNTEAFF
j_gene: TRBJ1-1
d_gene: NA
abundance: once
v_gene: TRBV19

CDR3nt: TGTGCCAGCAGCCTACTAACCGGTGGGACCCAGTACTTC
CDR3aa: CASSLLTGGTQYF
j_gene: TRBJ2-5
d_gene: NA
abundance: NA
v_gene: TRBV6-5

CDR3nt: TGTGCCATCAGCAGACCGATTACTGGACAGACCTCTGGAAACACCATATATTTT
CDR3aa: CAISRPITGQTSGNTIYF
j_gene: TRBJ1-3
d_gene: NA
abundance: few
v_gene: TRBV10-3

CDR3nt: TGTGCCACCACAGTAGGTGCAGATACGCAGTATTTT
CDR3aa: CATTVGADTQYF
j_gene: TRBJ2-3
d_gene: NA
abundance: NA
v_gene: TRBV12-3/TRBV12-4

CDR3nt: TGTGCCAGTAGTATCCAGGGAACGGGTGAAAAACTGTTTTTT
CDR3aa: CASSIQGTGEKLFF
j_gene: TRBJ1-4
d_gene: NA
abundance: NA
v_gene: TRBV19

CDR3nt: TGTGCCAGCAGTGAACGAGGGTATGGAAACACCATATATTTT
CDR3aa: CASSERGYGNTIYF
j_gene: TRBJ1-3
d_gene: NA
abundance: once
v_gene: TRBV6-1

CDR3nt: TGTGCCAGCAGCGTAAGCGGGGGCTTGTCCTACGAGCAGTACTTC
CDR3aa: CASSVSGGLSYEQYF
j_gene: TRBJ2-7
d_gene: TRBD2
abundance: NA
v_gene: TRBV9

CDR3nt: TGCGCCAGCAGCTCATCTAGCGGGTCCACAGATACGCAGTATTTT
CDR3aa: CASSSSSGSTDTQYF
j_gene: TRBJ2-3
d_gene: TRBD2
abundance: few
v_gene: TRBV5-1

CDR3nt: TGCGCCAGCAGGGCACTAGCGGATAGCTCCTACGAGCAGTACTTC
CDR3aa: CASRALADSSYEQYF
j_gene: TRBJ2-7
d_gene: TRBD2
abundance: once
v_gene: TRBV5-1

CDR3nt: TGTGCCAGCAGCTTAGACTGGACAGGCTCTGGAAACACCATATATTTT
CDR3aa: CASSLDWTGSGNTIYF
j_gene: TRBJ1-3
d_gene: TRBD1
abundance: once
v_gene: TRBV11-2

CDR3nt: TGCGCCAGCAGCTTTTTCCAATACAATGAGCAGTTCTTC
CDR3aa: CASSFFQYNEQFF
j_gene: TRBJ2-1
d_gene: NA
abundance: NA
v_gene: TRBV5-1

CDR3nt: TGCAGTGCTAGTCTTGATACGGACAGGGAAAAACTGTTTTTT
CDR3aa: CSASLDTDREKLFF
j_gene: TRBJ1-4
d_gene: TRBD1
abundance: NA
v_gene: TRBV20-1

CDR3nt: TGTGCCATCAGTGAGTCGACCGGGAAGAATCAGCCCCAGCATTTT
CDR3aa: CAISESTGKNQPQHF
j_gene: TRBJ1-5
d_gene: NA
abundance: NA
v_gene: TRBV10-3

CDR3nt: TGCGCCAGCAGCCAAGTCTTAAGGCAGGGGGCGATAAGGAAAGATGAAGCTTTCTTT
CDR3aa: CASSQVLRQGAIRKDEAFF
j_gene: TRBJ1-1
d_gene: TRBD1
abundance: NA
v_gene: TRBV4-1

CDR3nt: TGCGCCAGCAGCTTGGCCCCGGGACTAAGCAACGAGCAGTACTTC
CDR3aa: CASSLAPGLSNEQYF
j_gene: TRBJ2-7
d_gene: TRBD2
abundance: NA
v_gene: TRBV5-1

CDR3nt: TGTGCCACCAGCAGCCTGGGCGCGAACACCGGGGAGCTGTTTTTT
CDR3aa: CATSSLGANTGELFF
j_gene: TRBJ2-2
d_gene: NA
abundance: NA
v_gene: TRBV15

CDR3nt: TGTGCCAGCAGCCAAGGCGCCTCAACTAATGAAAAACTGTTTTTT
CDR3aa: CASSQGASTNEKLFF
j_gene: TRBJ1-4
d_gene: NA
abundance: NA
v_gene: TRBV4-2

CDR3nt: TGTGCTAGCAGCTTAGGGGTTGGGCAGTTCTACGAGCAGTACTTC
CDR3aa: CASSLGVGQFYEQYF
j_gene: TRBJ2-7
d_gene: NA
abundance: once
v_gene: TRBV7-7

CDR3nt: TGTGCCAGCAGCGTAGGGCGGGAGCGGAACACCGGGGAGCTGTTTTTT
CDR3aa: CASSVGRERNTGELFF
j_gene: TRBJ2-2
d_gene: TRBD2
abundance: NA
v_gene: TRBV9

CDR3nt: TGTGCCAGTAAAGGACAGGGGGATGGCTACACCTTC
CDR3aa: CASKGQGDGYTF
j_gene: TRBJ1-2
d_gene: TRBD1
abundance: NA
v_gene: TRBV25-1

CDR3nt: TGTGCCAGTAGTGATACAGGGATAGGAGAAAAACTGTTTTTT
CDR3aa: CASSDTGIGEKLFF
j_gene: TRBJ1-4
d_gene: NA
abundance: NA
v_gene: TRBV19

CDR3nt: TGCAGTGCTAGTAGGGGCCTGAACACTGAAGCTTTCTTT
CDR3aa: CSASRGLNTEAFF
j_gene: TRBJ1-1
d_gene: NA
abundance: NA
v_gene: TRBV20-1

CDR3nt: TGTGCCAGCAGCCACACCGGGACTGCCTCTGAAAAACTGTTTTTT
CDR3aa: CASSHTGTASEKLFF
j_gene: TRBJ1-4
d_gene: NA
abundance: NA
v_gene: TRBV7-2

CDR3nt: TGTGCCAGCACCTTGAGCAGGGCTCAAGAGACCCAGTACTTC
CDR3aa: CASTLSRAQETQYF
j_gene: TRBJ2-5
d_gene: NA
abundance: NA
v_gene: TRBV6-5

CDR3nt: TGTGCCAGCAGCGCGGACTTGTCCTACGAGCAGTACTTC
CDR3aa: CASSADLSYEQYF
j_gene: TRBJ2-7
d_gene: NA
abundance: NA
v_gene: TRBV9

CDR3nt: TGTGCCAGCAGCTGGGGAGGGGCCTCCTACGAGCAGTACTTC
CDR3aa: CASSWGGASYEQYF
j_gene: TRBJ2-7
d_gene: TRBD2
abundance: NA
v_gene: TRBV6-5

CDR3nt: TGTGCCAGCAGCGTGACTAGCGGGTACGCCGGGGAGCTGTTTTTT
CDR3aa: CASSVTSGYAGELFF
j_gene: TRBJ2-2
d_gene: TRBD2
abundance: NA
v_gene: TRBV9

CDR3nt: TGTGCCAGCAGTTCTAGCGGGACTCTAACAGAGCAGTTCTTC
CDR3aa: CASSSSGTLTEQFF
j_gene: TRBJ2-1
d_gene: TRBD2
abundance: NA
v_gene: TRBV6-5

CDR3nt: TGCAGCGGACGGGAGGGACAGGGTTTGAACACTGAAGCTTTCTTT
CDR3aa: CSGREGQGLNTEAFF
j_gene: TRBJ1-1
d_gene: TRBD1
abundance: NA
v_gene: TRBV29-1

CDR3nt: TGTGCCATCAGTGAGGGAGGTGGCGGCTACACCTTC
CDR3aa: CAISEGGGGYTF
j_gene: TRBJ1-2
d_gene: NA
abundance: NA
v_gene: TRBV10-3

CDR3nt: TGCGCCAGCAGCCAAGAGGCGGGACAGGGAGCCACAGATACGCAGTATTTT
CDR3aa: CASSQEAGQGATDTQYF
j_gene: TRBJ2-3
d_gene: TRBD1
abundance: NA
v_gene: TRBV4-3

CDR3nt: TGTGCCTGGAGTGCGACTAGCAGGTCAACAGATACGCAGTATTTT
CDR3aa: CAWSATSRSTDTQYF
j_gene: TRBJ2-3
d_gene: TRBD2
abundance: once
v_gene: TRBV30

CDR3nt: TGCAGCGTCGTGGGACAGGGGAGCTCCTATGGCTACACCTTC
CDR3aa: CSVVGQGSSYGYTF
j_gene: TRBJ1-2
d_gene: TRBD1
abundance: NA
v_gene: TRBV29-1

CDR3nt: TGTGCCATCAGTGCCTCAGGTGGCGGGGTAATCAATGAGCAGTTCTTC
CDR3aa: CAISASGGGVINEQFF
j_gene: TRBJ2-1
d_gene: NA
abundance: NA
v_gene: TRBV10-3

CDR3nt: TGTGCCTGGAGCTTGCGTGATGAGGCTTTCTTT
CDR3aa: CAWSLRDEAFF
j_gene: TRBJ1-1
d_gene: NA
abundance: few
v_gene: TRBV30